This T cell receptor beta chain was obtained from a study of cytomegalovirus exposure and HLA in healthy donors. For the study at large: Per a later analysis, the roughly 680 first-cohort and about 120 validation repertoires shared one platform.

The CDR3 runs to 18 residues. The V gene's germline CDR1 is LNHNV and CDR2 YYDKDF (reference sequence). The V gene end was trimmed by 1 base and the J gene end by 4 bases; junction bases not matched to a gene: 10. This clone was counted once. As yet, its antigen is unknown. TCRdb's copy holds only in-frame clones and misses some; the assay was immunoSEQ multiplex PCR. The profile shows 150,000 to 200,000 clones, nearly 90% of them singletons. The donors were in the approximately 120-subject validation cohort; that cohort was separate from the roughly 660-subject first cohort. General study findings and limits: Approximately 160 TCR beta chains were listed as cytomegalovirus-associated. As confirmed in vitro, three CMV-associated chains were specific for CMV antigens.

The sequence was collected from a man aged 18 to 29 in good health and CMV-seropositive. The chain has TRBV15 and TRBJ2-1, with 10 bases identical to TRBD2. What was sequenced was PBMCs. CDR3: CATSRGPAKLAGYNEQFF. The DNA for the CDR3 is TGTGCCACCAGCAGAGGCCCCGCAAAACTAGCGGGGTACAATGAGCAGTTCTTC.